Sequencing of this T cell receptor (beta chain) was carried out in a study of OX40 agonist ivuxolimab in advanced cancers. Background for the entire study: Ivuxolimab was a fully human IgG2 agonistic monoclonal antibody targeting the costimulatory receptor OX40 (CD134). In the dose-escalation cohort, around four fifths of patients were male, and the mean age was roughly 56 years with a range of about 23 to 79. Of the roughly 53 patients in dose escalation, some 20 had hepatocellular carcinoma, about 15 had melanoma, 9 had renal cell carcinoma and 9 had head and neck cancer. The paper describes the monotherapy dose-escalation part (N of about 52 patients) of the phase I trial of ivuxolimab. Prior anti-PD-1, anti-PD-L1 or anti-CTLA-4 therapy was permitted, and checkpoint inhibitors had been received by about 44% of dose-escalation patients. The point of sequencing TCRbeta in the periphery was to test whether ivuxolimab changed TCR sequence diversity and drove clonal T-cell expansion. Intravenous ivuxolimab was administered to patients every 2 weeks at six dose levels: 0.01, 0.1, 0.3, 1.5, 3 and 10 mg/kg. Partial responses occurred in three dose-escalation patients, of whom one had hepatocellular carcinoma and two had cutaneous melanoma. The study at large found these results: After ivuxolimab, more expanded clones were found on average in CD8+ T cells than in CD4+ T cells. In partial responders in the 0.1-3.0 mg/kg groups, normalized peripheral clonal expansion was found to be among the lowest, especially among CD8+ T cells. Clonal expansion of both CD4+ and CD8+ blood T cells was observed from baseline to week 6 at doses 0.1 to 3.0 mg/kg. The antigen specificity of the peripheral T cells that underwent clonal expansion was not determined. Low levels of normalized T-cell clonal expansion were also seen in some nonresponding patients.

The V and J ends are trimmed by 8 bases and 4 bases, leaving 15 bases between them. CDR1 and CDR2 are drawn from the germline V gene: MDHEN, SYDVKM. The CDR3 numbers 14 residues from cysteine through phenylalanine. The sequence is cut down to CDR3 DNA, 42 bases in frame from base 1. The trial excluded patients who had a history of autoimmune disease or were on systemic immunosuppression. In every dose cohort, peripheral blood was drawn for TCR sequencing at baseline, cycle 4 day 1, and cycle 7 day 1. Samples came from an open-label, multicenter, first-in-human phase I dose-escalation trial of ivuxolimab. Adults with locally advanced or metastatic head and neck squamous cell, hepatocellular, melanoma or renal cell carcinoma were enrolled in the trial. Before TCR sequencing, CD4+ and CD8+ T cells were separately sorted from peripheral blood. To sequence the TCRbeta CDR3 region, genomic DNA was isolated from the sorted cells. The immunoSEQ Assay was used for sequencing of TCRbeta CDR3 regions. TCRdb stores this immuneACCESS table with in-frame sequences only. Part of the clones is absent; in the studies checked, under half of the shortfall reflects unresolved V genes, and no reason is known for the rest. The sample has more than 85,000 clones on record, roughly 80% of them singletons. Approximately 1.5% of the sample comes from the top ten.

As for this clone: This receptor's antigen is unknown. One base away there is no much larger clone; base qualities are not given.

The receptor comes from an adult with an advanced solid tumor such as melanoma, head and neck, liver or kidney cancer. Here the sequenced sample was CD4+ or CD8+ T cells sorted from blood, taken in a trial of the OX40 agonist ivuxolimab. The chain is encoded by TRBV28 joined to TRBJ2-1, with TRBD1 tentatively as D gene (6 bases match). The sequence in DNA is TGTGCCAGCCGGGCGGCACAGGGTTACAATGAGCAGTTCTTC. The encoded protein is CASRAAQGYNEQFF.